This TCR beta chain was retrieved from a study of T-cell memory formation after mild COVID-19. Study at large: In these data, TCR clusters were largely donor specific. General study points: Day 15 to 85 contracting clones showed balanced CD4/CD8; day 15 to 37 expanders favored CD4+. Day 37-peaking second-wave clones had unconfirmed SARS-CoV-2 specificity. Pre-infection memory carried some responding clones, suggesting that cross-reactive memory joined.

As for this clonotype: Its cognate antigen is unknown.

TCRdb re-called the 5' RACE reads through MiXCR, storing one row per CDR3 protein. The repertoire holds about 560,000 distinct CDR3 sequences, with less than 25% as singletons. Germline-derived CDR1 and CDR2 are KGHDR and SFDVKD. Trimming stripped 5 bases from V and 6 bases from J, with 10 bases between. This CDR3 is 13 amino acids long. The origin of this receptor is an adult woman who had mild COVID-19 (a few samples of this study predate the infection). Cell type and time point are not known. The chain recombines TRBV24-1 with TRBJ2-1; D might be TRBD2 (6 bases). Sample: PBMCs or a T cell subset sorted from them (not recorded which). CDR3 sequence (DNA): TGTGCCACCAGTGGCGGGACCGTCAATGAGCAGTTCTTC. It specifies CATSGGTVNEQFF.